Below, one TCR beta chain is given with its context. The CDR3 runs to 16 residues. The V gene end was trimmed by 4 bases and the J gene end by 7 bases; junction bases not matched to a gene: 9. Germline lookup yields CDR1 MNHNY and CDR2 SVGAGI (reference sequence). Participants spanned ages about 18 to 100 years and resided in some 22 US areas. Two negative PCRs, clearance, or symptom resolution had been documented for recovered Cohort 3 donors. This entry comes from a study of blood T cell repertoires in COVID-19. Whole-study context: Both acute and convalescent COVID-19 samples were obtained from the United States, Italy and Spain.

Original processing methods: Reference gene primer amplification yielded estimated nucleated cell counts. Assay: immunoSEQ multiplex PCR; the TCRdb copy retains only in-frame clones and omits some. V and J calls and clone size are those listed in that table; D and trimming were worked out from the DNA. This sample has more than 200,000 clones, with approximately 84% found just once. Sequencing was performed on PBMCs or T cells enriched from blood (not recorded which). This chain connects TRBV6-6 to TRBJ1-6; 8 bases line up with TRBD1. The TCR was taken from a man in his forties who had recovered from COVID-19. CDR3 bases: TGTGCCAGCAGTTCGCACAGGGGGAAATCGAATTCACCCCTCCACTTT. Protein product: CASSSHRGKSNSPLHF.